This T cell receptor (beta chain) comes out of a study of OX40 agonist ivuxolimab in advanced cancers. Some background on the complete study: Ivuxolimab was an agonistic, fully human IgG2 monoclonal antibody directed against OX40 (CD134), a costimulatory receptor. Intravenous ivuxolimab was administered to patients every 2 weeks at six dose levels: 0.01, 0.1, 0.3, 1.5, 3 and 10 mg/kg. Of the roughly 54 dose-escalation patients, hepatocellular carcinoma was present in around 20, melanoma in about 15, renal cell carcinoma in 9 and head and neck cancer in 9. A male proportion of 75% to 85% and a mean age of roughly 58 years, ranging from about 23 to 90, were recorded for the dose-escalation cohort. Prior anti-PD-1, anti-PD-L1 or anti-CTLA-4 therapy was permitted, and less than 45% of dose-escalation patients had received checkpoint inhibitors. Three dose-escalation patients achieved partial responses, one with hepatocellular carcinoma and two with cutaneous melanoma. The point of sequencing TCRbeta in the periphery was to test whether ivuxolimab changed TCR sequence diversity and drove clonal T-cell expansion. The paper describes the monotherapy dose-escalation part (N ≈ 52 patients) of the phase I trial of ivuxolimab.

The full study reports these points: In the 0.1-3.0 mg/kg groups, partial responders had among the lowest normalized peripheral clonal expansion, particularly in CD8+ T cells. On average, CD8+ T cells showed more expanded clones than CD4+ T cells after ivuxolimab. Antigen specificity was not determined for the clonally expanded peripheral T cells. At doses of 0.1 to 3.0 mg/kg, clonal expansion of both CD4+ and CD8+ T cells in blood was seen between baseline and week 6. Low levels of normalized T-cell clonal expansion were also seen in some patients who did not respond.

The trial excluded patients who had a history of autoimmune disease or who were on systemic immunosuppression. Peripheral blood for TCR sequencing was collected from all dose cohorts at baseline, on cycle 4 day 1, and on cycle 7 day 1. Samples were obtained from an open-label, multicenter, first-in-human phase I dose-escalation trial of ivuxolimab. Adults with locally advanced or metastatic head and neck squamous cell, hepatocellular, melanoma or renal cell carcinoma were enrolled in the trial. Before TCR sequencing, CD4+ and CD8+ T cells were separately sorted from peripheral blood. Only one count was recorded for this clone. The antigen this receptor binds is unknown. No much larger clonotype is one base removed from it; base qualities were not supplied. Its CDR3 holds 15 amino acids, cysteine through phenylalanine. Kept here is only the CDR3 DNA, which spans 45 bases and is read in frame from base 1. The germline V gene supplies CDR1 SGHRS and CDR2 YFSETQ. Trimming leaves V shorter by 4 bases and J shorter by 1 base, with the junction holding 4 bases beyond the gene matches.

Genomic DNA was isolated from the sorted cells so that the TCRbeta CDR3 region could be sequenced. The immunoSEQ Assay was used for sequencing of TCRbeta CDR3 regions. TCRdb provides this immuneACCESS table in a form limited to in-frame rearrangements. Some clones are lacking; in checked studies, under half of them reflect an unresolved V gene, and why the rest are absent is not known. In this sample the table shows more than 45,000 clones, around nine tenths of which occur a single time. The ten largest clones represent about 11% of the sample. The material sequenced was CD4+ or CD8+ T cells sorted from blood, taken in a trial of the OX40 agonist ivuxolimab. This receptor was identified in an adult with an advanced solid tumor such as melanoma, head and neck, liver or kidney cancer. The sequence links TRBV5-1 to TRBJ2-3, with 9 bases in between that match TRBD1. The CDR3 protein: CASSEHRGRTDTQYF. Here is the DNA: TGCGCCAGCAGCGAGCACAGGGGGCGCACAGATACGCAGTATTTT.